This TCR beta chain was captured by sequencing in a study of neurological immune-mediated disorders. Germline-derived CDR1 and CDR2 are KGHDR and SFDVKD. The CDR3 consists of 13 residues. This clonotype showed up many times. As yet, its antigen is unknown. Its ends do not fully match the called genes, so a read error is possible. Synthesis of cDNA was performed by 5'RACE using 10-nucleotide random UMIs. TCRdb re-called the 5' RACE reads with MiXCR, one entry per CDR3 protein. The sample holds fewer than 40,000 distinct CDR3 sequences, 13% seen once. Regarding time point: technical triplicate 2. Libraries from sorted cells used roughly 1 million T cells (CD4+ or CD8+). Study findings and constraints: None of the CDR3 amino acid sequences of expanded clones recurred across subjects, suggesting private repertoires in all groups. HTLV-1-associated myelopathy had the most TCR clonal expansion, whereas multiple sclerosis had the least (lower than in healthy controls).

This chain links TRBV24-1 with TRBJ2-7; the D gene is possibly TRBD2 (6 bases). This receptor was taken from a female donor with HTLV-1-associated myelopathy (HAM/TSP). The sequenced material came from CD4+ T cells from blood. As DNA, the CDR3 is TGTGCCACCAGTGGGGGGGAGGCCTACGCGCAGTACTTC. This translates into CATSGGEAYAQYF.